This entry lists 26 T cell receptor beta chains sequenced from one sample in a study of CDR3 diversity in severe acne. MiXCR, run by TCRdb on the PCR reads, gives a single entry per CDR3 protein. The sample lists approximately 77,000 distinct CDR3 sequences, less than 65% seen once, with 11% in the top ten. The specimen was blood. All receptors come from a male donor with severe acne vulgaris.

V and J are TRBV19 and TRBJ1-5; D remains ambiguous. V lost 0 bases and J 3 bases, leaving 9 bases between the germline ends. Per the germline V gene, CDR1 is LNHDA and CDR2 is SQIVND (reference sequence). The CDR3 spans 15 residues. The CDR3 protein is CASSIDPGFNQPQHF. CDR3 DNA sequence: TGTGCCAGTAGTATAGATCCAGGTTTCAATCAGCCCCAGCATTTT.

This clonotype occurred a few times. The gene calls are TRBV29-1 and TRBJ2-5; possible D gene TRBD2, 5 bases. Trimming shortened V by 7 bases and J by 7 bases, and 22 bases separated the two germline ends. Germline V gene lookup returns CDR1 SQVTM and CDR2 ANQGSEA. The CDR3 has 14 amino acids. The CDR3 spells CSDSPGGSGGTQYF. The CDR3 DNA reads TGCAGCGACTCTCCAGGAGGAAGTGGCGGGACCCAGTACTTC.

There are a few counts of this clonotype. The chain combines TRBV5-6 with TRBJ1-2; 7 bases are shared with TRBD1. Trimming removed 4 bases from V and 5 bases from J; junction bases left unmatched: 8. The CDR3 loop spans 14 amino acids. Germline CDR1 SGHDT, CDR2 YYEEEE. CDR3 sequence: CASSTGDRGYGYTF. CDR3 sequence (DNA): TGTGCCAGCAGCACAGGGGACAGAGGGTATGGCTACACCTTC.

This clonotype has only one observation. This chain links TRBV29-1 with TRBJ1-1; D gene unclear. The ends were cut back, 6 bases at V and 4 bases at J, with 6 bases in the middle. Germline V gene data show CDR1 as SQVTM and CDR2 as ANQGSEA. The CDR3 loop spans 10 amino acids. CDR3 bases: TGCAGCGTACGTAGCACTGAAGCTTTCTTT. This gives the protein CSVRSTEAFF.

The V gene is TRBV20-1, the J gene TRBJ2-7; no definite D call. V lost 3 bases and J 2 bases, leaving 14 bases between the germline ends. The CDR3 sequence is 14 residues long. From germline, CDR1 is DFQATT and CDR2 SNEGSKA (reference sequence). As DNA, the CDR3 is TGCAGTGCTAGTACTCCTAGTGTGACCTACGAGCAGTACTTC. The encoded protein is CSASTPSVTYEQYF.

The table lists this clonotype with a few counts. The rearrangement uses TRBV6-2 or TRBV6-3 and TRBJ2-5, with a possible D match to TRBD2 (5 bases). The CDR3 has 14 residues. Germline V gene lookup returns CDR1 MNHEY and CDR2 SVGEGT. The ends were cut back, 7 bases at V and 1 base at J, with 13 bases in the middle. CDR3 coding DNA: TGTGCCAGCACCCGCGGAGGCAGCCAAGAGACCCAGTACTTC. Its protein product is CASTRGGSQETQYF.

The chain employs TRBV29-1 and TRBJ2-3; D unresolved. CDR3 size: 15 residues. Per germline, CDR1 SQVTM and CDR2 ANQGSEA. V lost 7 bases and J lost 4, with 21 bases in between. This CDR3 is CSASRMDQRADTQYF. CDR3 nucleotide sequence: TGCAGCGCCAGCCGGATGGACCAAAGGGCAGATACGCAGTATTTT.

The chain has TRBV7-9 and TRBJ1-2, with D perhaps TRBD1 (5 bases). CDR1 and CDR2 (germline): SEHNR, FQNEAQ (reference sequence). This CDR3 comprises 14 residues. V lost 4 bases, J lost 1 base, and 10 bases lay in between. The CDR3 bases are TGTGCCAGCAGCTACCGGGGGGATAACTATGGCTACACCTTC. Its protein is CASSYRGDNYGYTF.

The CDR3 region has the DNA TGTGCCAGCAGTGACCCCGTGGGACGGTCTTCCTACGAGCAGTACTTC. Protein product: CASSDPVGRSSYEQYF. The chain carries TRBV25-1 and TRBJ2-7; D assignment may be TRBD1 or TRBD2 (5 bases each). V was shortened by 3 bases and J by 1 base, with 16 bases between the two germline ends. The germline gives CDR1 MGHDK, CDR2 SYGVNS. The CDR3 length is 16 residues.

As for this clonotype: Since the CDR3 does not end with the conserved phenylalanine or tryptophan, this likely comes from a read error. This chain joins TRBV4-2 and TRBJ1-1; maybe TRBD1 (5 bases). The CDR3 totals 15 residues. The V gene lost 0 bases and the J gene lost 3 bases, with 11 bases spanning the gap. Germline V CDR1 and CDR2: LGHNA, YNFKEQ. CDR3 region: CASSQELQGDTEAFL. CDR3 nucleotide sequence: TGTGCCAGCAGCCAAGAGTTGCAGGGCGACACTGAAGCTTTCCTT.

Worth noting for this clonotype: A much larger clone sits a single nucleotide away, making a read error possible. The CDR3 does not end in the conserved phenylalanine or tryptophan, so this is likely a read error. This chain links TRBV5-6 with TRBJ1-6, with D maybe TRBD1 (5 bases). Germline loops: CDR1 SGHDT, CDR2 YYEEEE. This CDR3 has 17 amino acids. Trimming took 0 bases from V and 0 from J, leaving 10 bases between them. The CDR3 sequence is CASSLVGTGSYNSPLHL. In DNA form, the CDR3 reads TGTGCCAGCAGCTTGGTTGGTACAGGCTCCTATAATTCACCCCTCCACCTT.

The CDR3 DNA is TGTGCCAGCAGCCACCTTGACAGGGGAAGTCAGCAGTACTTC. The encoded protein is CASSHLDRGSQQYF. This chain links TRBV7-6 with TRBJ2-7, with 8 bases fitting TRBD1. V gave up 5 bases and J gave up 8 bases; unmatched junction bases: 11. Looked up from germline, CDR1 is SGHVS and CDR2 is FNYEAQ. The CDR3 runs to 14 residues.

V and J are TRBV19 and TRBJ1-5; the match to TRBD1 covers 7 bases. In germline, CDR1 is LNHDA, CDR2 SQIVND (reference sequence). This CDR3 is built from 16 residues. The J segment lost 5 bases and the V segment lost 6 bases, leaving 13 bases of the junction unmatched. The CDR3 is CASSSWRGQGYQPQHF. CDR3 bases: TGTGCCAGTAGCTCCTGGAGGGGGCAGGGTTATCAGCCCCAGCATTTT. Using reference TRBV19 and TRBJ1-5 for the parts outside the CDR3, the full variable domain is DGGITQSPKYLFRKEGQNVTLSCEQNLNHDAMYWYRQDPGQGLRLIYYSQIVNDFQKGDIAEGYSVSREKKESFPLTVTSAQKNPTAFYLCASSSWRGQGYQPQHFGDGTRLSIL.

The chain joins TRBV15 to TRBJ2-7; 9 bases align to TRBD2. This CDR3 has 13 residues. Germline values: CDR1 LNHNV, CDR2 YYDKDF (reference sequence). Germline trimming cut 9 bases from V and 7 bases from J; bases unmatched to any gene: 10. CDR3 residues: CATPDSGSEEQYF. CDR3 DNA: TGTGCCACACCCGATAGCGGGAGTGAAGAGCAGTACTTC.

The table lists this clonotype with a count of one. The chain carries TRBV2 and TRBJ2-5; unclear D gene. The CDR3 runs to 14 residues. Trimming left V 4 bases short and J 4 bases short, with 13 bases between. Per the germline V gene, CDR1 is SNHLY and CDR2 is FYNNEI. The CDR3: CASSGDWAAETQYF. CDR3 nucleotide sequence: TGTGCCAGCAGTGGGGATTGGGCGGCAGAGACCCAGTACTTC.

This clonotype was seen a single time. This sequence joins TRBV4-1 and TRBJ2-3, with TRBD2 identical over 9 bases. Germline-derived CDR1 and CDR2 are MGHRA and YSYEKL. The ends lost 0 bases at V and 5 bases at J; junction bases unmatched: 6. The CDR3 runs 16 residues. The CDR3 DNA follows: TGCGCCAGCAGCCAAGATGGCGGGAGGGCCGTAGATACGCAGTATTTT. Encoded protein: CASSQDGGRAVDTQYF.

On this clonotype: The junction does not match germline at one end; this may be a read error. The V gene is TRBV20-1, the J gene TRBJ1-2, with unresolved D. The CDR3 has 13 amino acids. Germline V gene sequence: CDR1 DFQATT, CDR2 SNEGSKA (reference sequence). The CDR3 loop reads CSPLRTDDDGYSF. The CDR3 bases are TGCAGTCCCCTCCGAACAGACGACGATGGCTACTCCTTC.

This chain links TRBV6-1 with TRBJ2-3; tentatively, D is TRBD1 or TRBD2 (5 bases each). V gave up 7 bases and J gave up 0 bases, with 17 bases separating them. Germline V lookup: CDR1 MNHNS, CDR2 SASEGT. There are 16 residues in the CDR3. The chain's CDR3 is CASNPFEGSSTDTQYF. The CDR3 nucleotides are TGTGCCAGCAACCCCTTCGAGGGGTCCAGCACAGATACGCAGTATTTT.

The chain employs TRBV7-2 and TRBJ1-2; D may be TRBD1 (5 bases). The CDR3 totals 15 residues. The germline V gene encodes CDR1 SGHTA and CDR2 FQGNSA. V was cut by 1 base and J by 8 bases, with 17 bases left in between. DNA for the CDR3: TGTGCCAGCAGCTTAGTGTCGGGGCCTATCAGGGGCTACACCTTC. Translated, it gives CASSLVSGPIRGYTF.

The chain recombines TRBV11-1 with TRBJ2-5; maybe TRBD1 (6 bases). This CDR3 comprises 14 residues. Germline V gene lookup returns CDR1 SGHAT and CDR2 FQDESV (reference sequence). The V end was cut by 1 base, the J end by 3 bases, with 9 bases between. In DNA, the CDR3 is TGTGCCAGCAGCTTAGAGACAGGAAAAGAGACCCAGTACTTC. As protein: CASSLETGKETQYF.

Regarding this clonotype: A junction boundary mismatches the germline segment, possibly from a read error. The chain carries TRBV5-1 and TRBJ2-5, with TRBD2 matching over 8 bases. The CDR3 has 14 amino acids. Germline CDR1 and CDR2: SGHRS and YFSETQ. CDR3 amino acids: CTSSPRGGRETQYF. The CDR3 DNA reads as TGCACCAGCAGCCCACGGGGGGGTCGGGAGACCCAGTACTTC.

As regards this clonotype: One end of the junction does not line up with germline, which may come from a read error. The chain joins TRBV9 to TRBJ2-5; D may be TRBD2 (6 bases). CDR3 length: 13 amino acids. The germline gives CDR1 SGDLS, CDR2 YYNGEE. In nucleotides, the CDR3 is TGTGCCAGCAGCGCCGGAGGAGGAGGGAGTTTAGGGTTC. This encodes CASSAGGGGSLGF. Combining the CDR3 with reference TRBV9 and TRBJ2-5 gives the whole variable domain DSGVTQTPKHLITATGQRVTLRCSPRSGDLSVYWYQQSLDQGLQFLIQYYNGEERAKGNILERFSAQQFPDLHSELNLSSLELGDSALYFCASSAGGGGSLGFGPGTRLLVL.

V usage is TRBV18 and J usage is TRBJ2-5; no definite D call. The CDR3 is made up of 16 amino acids. With 3 bases removed from V and 1 base from J, the gap between germline ends came to 15 bases. Germline V gene data show CDR1 as KGHSH and CDR2 as LQKENI. CDR3 nucleotide sequence: TGTGCCAGCTCACCTTCGAGGACGGCGACCCAAGAGACCCAGTACTTC. Residues: CASSPSRTATQETQYF.

Turning to this clonotype: A clone one base away is much larger, so this may be a read error. The rearrangement links TRBV13 to TRBJ2-7; D is undetermined. Germline CDR1 reads PRHDT; CDR2 reads FYEKMQ (reference sequence). This CDR3 is built from 14 residues. CDR3 nucleotides: TGTGCCGGCAGCTTCGCAAGTCAGCACTACGAGCAGTACTTC. Its translation: CAGSFASQHYEQYF.

The V call is TRBV11-3, the J call TRBJ2-5, with 8 bases fitting TRBD2. CDR3 length: 16 amino acids. Germline V CDR1 and CDR2: SGHNT, YENEEA. V dropped 5 bases and J dropped 4; count of bases not matched to a gene: 12. Here the CDR3 reads CASSPGSGGFGETQYF. Written as DNA, the CDR3 is TGTGCCAGCAGCCCCGGGTCGGGAGGGTTTGGAGAGACCCAGTACTTC.

The count of this clonotype is one. The chain has TRBV20-1 and TRBJ2-7; TRBD1 agrees at 7 bases. The CDR3 is 11 residues long. The germline CDR1 and CDR2 sequences are DFQATT and SNEGSKA (reference sequence). Trimming cost V 3 bases and J 7 bases; bases outside gene matches: 3. The CDR3 nucleotides read TGCAGTGCTAGGAAGGGGGCTGAGCAGTACTTC. It yields the protein CSARKGAEQYF.